The rows below give T cell receptor beta chains drawn from one sample of a study of T-cell memory formation after mild COVID-19. TCRdb ran MiXCR on the 5' RACE reads and lists one entry per CDR3 protein. Found here are approximately 260,000 distinct CDR3 sequences, roughly 17% of them singletons; the top ten hold around 23%. Sequenced: PBMCs or a T cell subset sorted from them (not recorded which). Source of these receptors: a man between 18 and 35 years old who had mild COVID-19 (a few samples of this study predate the infection). Cell type and time point are not known. CDR3s include the opening cysteine and the closing phenylalanine or tryptophan. A D gene is named only where the DNA matches it firmly. Not every row has a clone size; where given, it reads once, few, many or a size class.

length: 13
D: TRBD1
J: TRBJ1-6
size: -
V: TRBV6-1
CDR3: CASRGTGDSPLHF
DNA: TGTGCCAGCAGAGGGACAGGGGACTCACCCCTCCACTTT

length: 17
D: TRBD2
J: TRBJ2-5
size: -
V: TRBV11-2
CDR3: CASSSGASGGYQETQYF
DNA: TGTGCCAGCAGCTCTGGTGCTAGCGGGGGGTACCAAGAGACCCAGTACTTC

length: 15
D: -
J: TRBJ1-2
size: few
V: TRBV4-2
CDR3: CASSQDPGLDYGYTF
DNA: TGTGCCAGCAGCCAAGATCCGGGCTTGGACTATGGCTACACCTTC

length: 16
D: -
J: TRBJ2-5
size: few
V: TRBV15
CDR3: CATSRGSGLPQETQYF
DNA: TGTGCCACCAGCAGAGGCTCGGGACTCCCGCAAGAGACCCAGTACTTC

length: 13
D: -
J: TRBJ1-2
size: many
V: TRBV29-1
CDR3: CSDREGALYGYTF
DNA: TGCAGCGACCGAGAAGGAGCCCTATATGGCTACACCTTC

length: 14
D: TRBD2
J: TRBJ2-3
size: -
V: TRBV7-2
CDR3: CASSPQRGPDTQYF
DNA: TGTGCCAGCAGCCCTCAGCGGGGCCCAGATACGCAGTATTTT

length: 14
D: -
J: TRBJ2-7
size: many
V: TRBV12-3/TRBV12-4
CDR3: CASSLGSGAYEQYF
DNA: TGTGCCAGCAGCCTTGGGTCAGGCGCCTACGAGCAGTACTTC

length: 15
D: -
J: TRBJ1-2
size: -
V: TRBV5-5
CDR3: CASSWGTSANYGYTF
DNA: TGTGCCAGCAGCTGGGGGACGTCAGCTAACTATGGCTACACCTTC

length: 14
D: TRBD2
J: TRBJ2-1
size: few
V: TRBV4-1
CDR3: CASGFRGGQDEQFF
DNA: TGCGCCAGCGGGTTTCGGGGGGGGCAGGATGAGCAGTTCTTC

length: 11
D: -
J: TRBJ1-1
size: -
V: TRBV29-1
CDR3: CSVGGDGEAFF
DNA: TGCAGCGTGGGCGGGGACGGTGAAGCTTTCTTT

length: 17
D: TRBD2
J: TRBJ2-1
size: -
V: TRBV27
CDR3: CASSPGLAGGFYNEQFF
DNA: TGTGCCAGCAGTCCGGGACTAGCGGGGGGATTCTACAATGAGCAGTTCTTC

length: 15
D: -
J: TRBJ1-5
size: -
V: TRBV4-2
CDR3: CASSQDQGFNQPQHF
DNA: TGTGCCAGCAGCCAAGACCAGGGGTTCAATCAGCCCCAGCATTTT

length: 15
D: -
J: TRBJ2-7
size: -
V: TRBV7-9
CDR3: CASSLRGGASYEQYF
DNA: TGTGCCAGCAGCTTACGTGGGGGGGCGTCCTACGAGCAGTACTTC

length: 16
D: TRBD1
J: TRBJ2-7
size: many
V: TRBV10-3
CDR3: CAISEYRTGRSYEQYF
DNA: TGTGCCATCAGTGAGTACAGGACAGGGCGTTCCTACGAGCAGTACTTC

length: 15
D: TRBD1
J: TRBJ2-5
size: few
V: TRBV15
CDR3: CATSRGQGSSETQYF
DNA: TGTGCCACCAGCAGGGGACAGGGGTCTTCGGAGACCCAGTACTTC

length: 14
D: -
J: TRBJ1-6
size: few
V: TRBV4-1
CDR3: CASSRRPESWTLHF
DNA: TGCGCCAGCAGCCGAAGGCCGGAGTCCTGGACCCTCCACTTT

length: 11
D: -
J: TRBJ2-3
size: -
V: TRBV20-1
CDR3: CSARVADTQYF
DNA: TGCAGTGCTAGGGTTGCAGATACGCAGTATTTT

length: 14
D: -
J: TRBJ2-4
size: few
V: TRBV7-8
CDR3: CASSLERGKNIQYF
DNA: TGTGCCAGCAGCTTAGAACGGGGCAAAAACATTCAGTACTTC

length: 16
D: TRBD1
J: TRBJ1-2
size: -
V: TRBV27
CDR3: CASRELGQGLYYGYTF
DNA: TGTGCCAGCAGAGAACTGGGACAGGGATTATACTATGGCTACACCTTC

length: 14
D: TRBD2
J: TRBJ2-1
size: many
V: TRBV7-3
CDR3: CASSFSGDYNEQFF
DNA: TGTGCCAGCAGCTTTAGCGGGGACTACAATGAGCAGTTCTTC

length: 13
D: -
J: TRBJ1-1
size: -
V: TRBV7-6
CDR3: CASSLLGGGEAFF
DNA: TGTGCCAGCAGCTTATTGGGGGGGGGAGAAGCTTTCTTT

length: 15
D: -
J: TRBJ2-2
size: many
V: TRBV5-1
CDR3: CASSLGIANTGELFF
DNA: TGCGCCAGCAGCTTGGGAATCGCGAACACCGGGGAGCTGTTTTTT

length: 14
D: -
J: TRBJ2-1
size: few
V: TRBV5-1
CDR3: CASSWKAGANEQFF
DNA: TGCGCCAGCAGCTGGAAAGCCGGGGCGAATGAGCAGTTCTTC

length: 15
D: -
J: TRBJ1-5
size: -
V: TRBV19
CDR3: CASSVYGAGNQPQHF
DNA: TGTGCCAGTAGTGTTTACGGGGCCGGCAATCAGCCCCAGCATTTT

length: 21
D: -
J: TRBJ1-5
size: -
V: TRBV28
CDR3: CASSLKGSGAKRTVTYQPQHF
DNA: TGTGCCAGCAGTTTGAAGGGTTCTGGGGCCAAACGTACCGTAACTTATCAGCCCCAGCATTTT

length: 15
D: TRBD1
J: TRBJ1-5
size: -
V: TRBV2
CDR3: CASSSGTTGHQPQHF
DNA: TGTGCCAGCAGTTCCGGGACGACAGGGCATCAGCCCCAGCATTTT

length: 15
D: TRBD1
J: TRBJ2-5
size: -
V: TRBV9
CDR3: CASSAQGVPLETQYF
DNA: TGTGCCAGCAGCGCACAGGGGGTCCCACTCGAGACCCAGTACTTC

length: 17
D: TRBD1
J: TRBJ1-1
size: few
V: TRBV4-3
CDR3: CASSHMRGLDMNTEAFF
DNA: TGCGCCAGCAGCCATATGAGGGGGCTCGACATGAACACTGAAGCTTTCTTT

length: 12
D: -
J: TRBJ2-1
size: many
V: TRBV5-1
CDR3: CASSWGLNEQFF
DNA: TGCGCCAGCAGCTGGGGGTTGAATGAGCAGTTCTTC

length: 16
D: TRBD2
J: TRBJ2-3
size: few
V: TRBV5-1
CDR3: CASSLESSGGSDTQYF
DNA: TGCGCCAGCAGCTTGGAGTCTAGCGGGGGGTCAGATACGCAGTATTTT